These 30 T cell receptor beta chains came from one sample sequenced in a study of T-cell reconstitution after alpha-beta-depleted transplantation in children. TCRbeta library preparation incorporated unique molecular identifiers. Each CDR3 protein gets one entry after TCRdb re-called the PCR reads with MiXCR. This repertoire shows about 540,000 distinct CDR3 sequences, around 17% found once; its top ten account for 3.3%. Source: PBMCs from the stem cell graft donor, taken from the stem cell graft. The receptors come from a human donor who donated a stem cell graft to a child with acute lymphoblastic leukemia.

The rearrangement uses TRBV6-5 and TRBJ1-3; D may be TRBD1 (6 bases). V lost 7 bases and J lost 2, with 12 bases in between. This CDR3 has 14 residues. The V gene's germline CDR1 is MNHEY and CDR2 SVGAGI. The CDR3 nucleotides read TGTGCCAGCATTCCTCAGGGGACTGGAAACACCATATATTTT. Translation gives CASIPQGTGNTIYF.

This chain links TRBV27 with TRBJ1-2; no clear D gene. This CDR3 comprises 15 residues. Trimming shortened V by 8 bases and J by 0 bases, and 16 bases separated the two germline ends. Germline V gene data show CDR1 as MNHEY and CDR2 as SMNVEV (reference sequence). The CDR3 protein is CASSSAGSANYGYTF. Written as DNA, the CDR3 is TGTGCCAGCTCCTCAGCGGGGTCGGCTAACTATGGCTACACCTTC.

This clonotype was detected only a few times. The rearrangement uses TRBV20-1 and TRBJ2-3, with TRBD1 matching over 8 bases. The CDR3 has 14 amino acids. The V gene's germline CDR1 is DFQATT and CDR2 SNEGSKA (reference sequence). J was trimmed by 1 base and V by 6 bases; bases with no gene match: 6. CDR3 DNA sequence: TGCAGTGCCCAGCCGGGACAGGGCACAGATACGCAGTATTTT. It codes for CSAQPGQGTDTQYF.

This chain connects TRBV7-9 to TRBJ2-3; D assignment may be TRBD1 or TRBD2 (5 bases each). V was pared by 7 bases and J by 0 bases, with 11 bases between. The germline V gene has CDR1 SEHNR and CDR2 FQNEAQ (reference sequence). The CDR3 loop spans 14 amino acids. For the CDR3, the DNA is TGTGCCAGCACCTGGGGCGGGAGCACAGATACGCAGTATTTT. It translates to CASTWGGSTDTQYF.

The rearrangement links TRBV5-1 to TRBJ2-7, with 9 nucleotides matching TRBD1. V was clipped by 4 bases and J by 5 bases; unmatched bases: 13. Germline CDR1 and CDR2: SGHRS and YFSETQ. This CDR3 comprises 16 residues. The CDR3 loop is CASSPGGTGLIDEQYF. In DNA form, the CDR3 reads TGCGCCAGCAGCCCCGGAGGGACAGGGTTGATAGACGAGCAGTACTTC.

V is TRBV20-1 and J is TRBJ2-1, with D uncertain. The V gene's germline CDR1 is DFQATT and CDR2 SNEGSKA (reference sequence). The CDR3 loop spans 14 amino acids. Trimming took 2 bases from V and 2 from J, leaving 10 bases between them. CDR3 nucleotides: TGCAGTGCTAGATCCCGAGGAACCTACAATGAGCAGTTCTTC. Protein product: CSARSRGTYNEQFF.

This clonotype was found a few times. The chain combines TRBV10-2 with TRBJ2-1; 9 nucleotides match TRBD2. The J segment lost 6 bases and the V segment lost 4 bases, leaving 10 bases of the junction unmatched. The CDR3 covers 16 residues. Germline CDR1 and CDR2: WSHSY and SAAADI. CDR3 nucleotide sequence: TGCGCCAGCAGTGGCCCGAGGACTAGCGAGGCCAATGAGCAGTTCTTC. This encodes CASSGPRTSEANEQFF.

The gene calls are TRBV4-2 and TRBJ2-5; D perhaps matches TRBD2 (5 bases). V gave up 0 bases and J gave up 3 bases, with 11 bases separating them. The CDR3 consists of 15 residues. Looked up from germline, CDR1 is LGHNA and CDR2 is YNFKEQ. The CDR3 loop reads CASSQETTGEETQYF. CDR3 sequence (DNA): TGTGCCAGCAGCCAAGAGACTACCGGGGAAGAGACCCAGTACTTC.

CDR3 amino acids: CASIPGYDQPQHF. The CDR3 DNA sequence: TGTGCCAGTATTCCAGGCTATGATCAGCCCCAGCATTTT. This chain uses TRBV19 with TRBJ1-5; D is unclear. CDR1 is LNHDA and CDR2 is SQIVND in the germline V gene (reference sequence). CDR3 length: 13 residues. Trimming pared 7 bases from V and 5 bases from J, leaving 12 bases between. Complete variable domain (other parts from reference TRBV19 and TRBJ1-5): DGGITQSPKYLFRKEGQNVTLSCEQNLNHDAMYWYRQDPGQGLRLIYYSQIVNDFQKGDIAEGYSVSREKKESFPLTVTSAQKNPTAFYLCASIPGYDQPQHFGDGTRLSIL.

CDR3 nucleotides: TGCGCCAGCAGCCAAGATGCCAGGACCTATGGCTACACCTTC. Translated: CASSQDARTYGYTF. The chain employs TRBV4-1 and TRBJ1-2; D call uncertain. CDR1 MGHRA and CDR2 YSYEKL come from the germline V gene. Trimming cost V 0 bases and J 4 bases, with 9 bases left between them. This CDR3 has 14 residues.

V usage is TRBV3-1 and J usage is TRBJ2-1; 14 bases fit TRBD2. This CDR3 region has 16 residues. V lost 3 bases, J lost 7 bases, and 5 bases stayed unmatched. Germline CDR1 is LGHDT and CDR2 is YNNKEL (reference sequence). CDR3 sequence: CASSHRRTSGRNEQFF. CDR3 nucleotide sequence: TGTGCCAGCAGCCACCGCAGGACTAGCGGGAGGAATGAGCAGTTCTTC.

This clonotype was seen more than once but under ten times. This sequence joins TRBV19 and TRBJ2-7, with D possibly TRBD1 on 5 matching bases. The germline gives CDR1 LNHDA, CDR2 SQIVND (reference sequence). Trimming shortened V by 10 bases and J by 4 bases, and 11 bases separated the two germline ends. The length of the CDR3 is 11 residues. The CDR3, as DNA: TGTGCCACTGGACACCCGTACGAGCAGTACTTC. Translated, it gives CATGHPYEQYF.

This sequence joins TRBV5-1 and TRBJ1-1; D uncertain. The V end lost 1 base, the J end lost 10 bases, and 14 bases lay between the germline ends. The CDR3 extends over 13 amino acids. From germline, CDR1 is SGHRS and CDR2 YFSETQ. CDR3 nucleotide sequence: TGCGCCAGCAGCTTGAGAGTAAGGTGGAGAGCTTTCTTT. Translated: CASSLRVRWRAFF.

This clonotype was seen a handful of times. The V and J genes are TRBV7-2 and TRBJ2-7; D remains unclear. CDR1 and CDR2 from the germline V gene are SGHTA and FQGNSA. The CDR3 has 13 amino acids. Trimming pared 5 bases from V and 5 bases from J, leaving 13 bases between. The CDR3 DNA follows: TGTGCCAGCAGCCATATCGGATTCGACGAGCAGTACTTC. This translates into CASSHIGFDEQYF. Using reference TRBV7-2 and TRBJ2-7 for the parts outside the CDR3, the full variable domain is GAGVSQSPSNKVTEKGKDVELRCDPISGHTALYWYRQSLGQGLEFLIYFQGNSAPDKSGLPSDRFSAERTGGSVSTLTIQRTQQEDSAVYLCASSHIGFDEQYFGPGTRLTVT.

In its sample, this clonotype was seen a few times. In nucleotides, the CDR3 is TGCAGCGTAGAGGTTGACTATGGCTACACCTTC. This codes for CSVEVDYGYTF. V usage is TRBV29-1 and J usage is TRBJ1-2; no clear D. Germline lookup yields CDR1 SQVTM and CDR2 ANQGSEA. This CDR3 region has 11 residues. With 6 bases removed from V and 3 bases from J, the gap between germline ends came to 8 bases.

This clonotype showed up just a few times. The chain combines TRBV6-1 with TRBJ2-1; D may be TRBD2 (6 bases). Germline values: CDR1 MNHNS, CDR2 SASEGT. Trimming took 7 bases from V and 0 from J, leaving 10 bases between them. This CDR3 is built from 14 residues. CDR3 in DNA: TGTGCCAGCATCCCTAGCGACTCCTACAATGAGCAGTTCTTC. Translation gives CASIPSDSYNEQFF.

This clonotype was seen a handful of times. The chain links TRBV7-9 to TRBJ2-5, with a weak D call TRBD2 (6 bases). Germline CDR1 is SEHNR and CDR2 is FQNEAQ (reference sequence). V shed 1 base and J shed 4 bases, with 19 bases lying between them. The CDR3 totals 17 residues. The CDR3 DNA reads as TGTGCCAGCAGCTTAGTCCAAGTTGTGGGAGGAGGAGAGACCCAGTACTTC. Its translation is CASSLVQVVGGGETQYF.

This clonotype has more than one count but fewer than ten. The V call is TRBV29-1, the J call TRBJ2-7; tentative D call: TRBD1 (5 bases). The V gene lost 3 bases and the J gene lost 2 bases, with 11 bases spanning the gap. CDR3 length equals 13 residues. Germline assignment: CDR1 SQVTM and CDR2 ANQGSEA. The CDR3 reads CSVDYTGTYEQYF. The CDR3 bases are TGCAGCGTTGACTACACAGGTACCTACGAGCAGTACTTC.

This chain links TRBV30 with TRBJ1-2; the D gene is possibly TRBD1 (5 bases). Germline V lookup: CDR1 GTSNPN, CDR2 SVGIG (reference sequence). V was shortened by 7 bases and J by 10 bases, with 19 bases between the two germline ends. The length of the CDR3 is 12 residues. The CDR3 here is CASESYRRDYTF. The CDR3 DNA follows: TGTGCCTCCGAATCGTACCGCAGGGACTACACCTTC. The complete variable domain, with remaining parts taken from reference TRBV30 and TRBJ1-2, reads SQTIHQWPATLVQPVGSPLSLECTVEGTSNPNLYWYRQAAGRGLQLLFYSVGIGQISSEVPQNLSASRPQDRQFILSSKKLLLSDSGFYLCASESYRRDYTFGSGTRLTVV.

This sequence joins TRBV5-1 and TRBJ2-5; D not resolved. V was shortened by 1 base and J by 5 bases, with 6 bases between the two germline ends. Per germline, CDR1 SGHRS and CDR2 YFSETQ. This CDR3 spans 12 amino acids. The CDR3 DNA reads as TGCGCCAGCAGCTTGCCCTTGGAGACCCAGTACTTC. It codes for CASSLPLETQYF.

The chain couples TRBV7-9 to TRBJ2-7; D is possibly TRBD2 (5 bases). The V end was cut by 5 bases, the J end by 2 bases, with 13 bases between. Germline assignment: CDR1 SEHNR and CDR2 FQNEAQ (reference sequence). The CDR3 totals 14 residues. The CDR3 nucleotides are TGTGCCAGCAGCCTCGGACTCTTCCCCTACGAGCAGTACTTC. Protein: CASSLGLFPYEQYF. The whole variable domain, filled in from reference TRBV7-9 and TRBJ2-7, reads DTGVSQNPRHKITKRGQNVTFRCDPISEHNRLYWYRQTLGQGPEFLTYFQNEAQLEKSRLLSDRFSAERPKGSFSTLEIQRTEQGDSAMYLCASSLGLFPYEQYFGPGTRLTVT.

This chain joins TRBV3-1 and TRBJ2-5, with 16 positions matching TRBD2. The germline V gene has CDR1 LGHDT and CDR2 YNNKEL (reference sequence). The CDR3 has 19 amino acids. Trimming cost V 4 bases and J 5 bases; bases outside gene matches: 13. The CDR3 DNA is TGTGCCAGCAGCCTGTTAACCGGGACTAGCGGGAGGGCGCGGGAGACCCAGTACTTC. Its protein product is CASSLLTGTSGRARETQYF.

This chain joins TRBV6-4 and TRBJ2-3, with 7 bases matching TRBD2. Germline lookup yields CDR1 MRHNA and CDR2 SNTAGT. Trimming removed 2 bases from V and 4 bases from J; junction bases left unmatched: 3. The CDR3 sequence is 14 residues long. The CDR3 DNA sequence: TGTGCCAGCAGTGACGGCCGGGAGGCAGATACGCAGTATTTT. It translates to CASSDGREADTQYF.

In nucleotides, the CDR3 is TGTGCCAGCAGTGCGGGACTAGCGGAGACGAATGAGCAGTTCTTC. Its translation is CASSAGLAETNEQFF. The chain has TRBV6-4 and TRBJ2-1, with 11 bases fitting TRBD2. The CDR3 spans 15 residues. With 4 bases clipped from V and 7 bases from J, the junction kept 6 bases outside the gene matches. Per the germline V gene, CDR1 is MRHNA and CDR2 is SNTAGT.

There are a few counts of this clonotype. The chain joins TRBV27 to TRBJ2-7; 9 bases align to TRBD1. The length of the CDR3 is 12 residues. Per the germline V gene, CDR1 is MNHEY and CDR2 is SMNVEV (reference sequence). V was clipped by 10 bases and J by 5 bases; unmatched bases: 6. CDR3 region: CATGTGFHEQYF. The CDR3 DNA follows: TGTGCCACCGGGACAGGGTTTCACGAGCAGTACTTC.

In this sample, this clonotype turned up a few times. This CDR3 is CASSGLAGWLGGELFF. CDR3 DNA: TGTGCCAGCAGTGGACTAGCGGGATGGCTGGGCGGGGAGCTGTTTTTT. The rearrangement uses TRBV6-1 and TRBJ2-2; 11 bases match TRBD2. CDR1 is MNHNS, CDR2 SASEGT, per germline. V gave up 4 bases and J gave up 7 bases; unmatched junction bases: 8. This CDR3 is 16 amino acids long.

Notes on this clonotype: Compared with germline, one end of the junction differs, possibly owing to a read error. V and J are TRBV4-2 and TRBJ2-7; D is unresolved. This CDR3 has 14 amino acids. Germline V gives CDR1 LGHNA, CDR2 YNFKEQ. This chain's CDR3 is CASSQERLSYKQYF. DNA of the CDR3: TGTGCCAGCAGCCAAGAACGGCTTTCCTACAAGCAGTACTTC.

Only a few counts were recorded for this clonotype. The chain joins TRBV19 to TRBJ1-2; D uncertain. Trimming left V 2 bases short and J 5 bases short, with 15 bases between. This CDR3 has 15 residues. Germline assignment: CDR1 LNHDA and CDR2 SQIVND (reference sequence). CDR3 nucleotide sequence: TGTGCCAGTAGTATACGGACCCTTGGCGAGTATGGCTACACCTTC. Protein: CASSIRTLGEYGYTF.

There are a few counts of this clonotype. V usage is TRBV5-1 and J usage is TRBJ2-7; D is ambiguous. The V end was cut by 8 bases, the J end by 2 bases, with 14 bases between. The CDR3 spans 13 residues. Germline CDR1 reads SGHRS; CDR2 reads YFSETQ. CDR3 amino acids: CASRAEPPYEQYF. The CDR3 DNA reads TGCGCCAGTAGAGCAGAACCACCCTACGAGCAGTACTTC.

This sequence joins TRBV9 and TRBJ2-2; possibly TRBD2 for D (5 bases). The CDR3 contains 14 residues. Germline V gene sequence: CDR1 SGDLS, CDR2 YYNGEE. The germline V and J ends were trimmed by 3 bases and 9 bases, with 15 bases remaining between them. The CDR3 DNA is TGTGCCAGCAGCGACCAACCCAGCGGCCGGGAGCTGTTTTTT. Its protein product is CASSDQPSGRELFF.